This T cell receptor beta chain was sequenced during a study of shared clonotypes between healthy human individuals. Study-level information: Donors consisted of a couple of women and a few men between 18 and 49. The study used three CD4 naive, three CD4 memory, two CD8 naive and one CD8 memory plate per donor.

V dropped 4 bases and J dropped 7 bases, with 17 bases sitting between them. Germline V lookup: CDR1 KGHSH, CDR2 LQKENI. The CDR3 spans 14 residues. Each sorted subset replicate got 200 ng genomic DNA, tens of thousands of genomes. Assay: immunoSEQ multiplex PCR; the TCRdb copy retains only in-frame clones and omits some. This table holds 2 million to 2.5 million clones, about 95% found once. The chain joins TRBV18 to TRBJ2-7; either TRBD1 or TRBD2 may fit D (5 bases each). This TCR came from a young man in good health. Sequencing was performed on naive CD4+ T cells sorted from blood. The sample's subset: CD45RA+ positively selected. The CDR3 DNA is TGTGCCAGCTCACTTGGACTTTGGGACGGGGAGCAGTACTTC. Protein: CASSLGLWDGEQYF.